This T cell receptor beta chain was recorded in a study of T cells after yellow fever vaccination. Study outcomes and limitations: Contamination by abundant bulk-population clonotypes could be present in FACS-sorted repertoires.

This clonotype was seen only a few times. As yet, its antigen is unknown. TCRdb independently ran MiXCR on the 5' RACE reads; one entry per CDR3 protein. Found here are about 74,000 distinct CDR3 sequences, approximately 7% of them singletons; the top ten hold roughly 35%. Trimming stripped 5 bases from V and 0 bases from J, with 20 bases between. This CDR3 contains 17 residues. The V gene's germline CDR1 is LGHNA and CDR2 YSLEER. Sequencing was performed on CD8+ T cells sorted from PBMCs, taken 5 days after the first yellow fever vaccination. The chain has TRBV4-3 and TRBJ2-7; D could derive from TRBD1 or TRBD2 (5 bases each). The source is a man younger than 35 who received the YFV17D yellow fever vaccine. This chain's CDR3 is CASSDPKPSGSSYEQYV. DNA for the CDR3: TGCGCCAGCAGCGACCCGAAACCCTCAGGGAGCTCCTACGAGCAGTACGTC.